The clone carrying this T cell receptor beta chain has just a few counts. These data originate in a study of cytomegalovirus exposure and HLA in healthy donors. This CDR3 is built from 12 residues. Trimming took off 6 bases at V and 9 bases at J, with 13 bases between the two ends. Vbeta (60) and Jbeta (13) primers were used in the PCR. Assay used: immunoSEQ multiplex PCR; TCRdb lists only in-frame clones, some missing. In the table there are about 90,000 clones, more than 65% of which are singletons. The clonotype comes from a young man in good health and CMV-seronegative. Sequenced sample: PBMCs. The chain recombines TRBV5-3 with TRBJ2-1; D is ambiguous. TRBV5-3 is designated an ORF whose function remains uncertain. In nucleotides, the CDR3 is TGTGCCAGAACGAAAGCGAAAGGTGAGCAGTTCTTC. This translates into CARTKAKGEQFF.